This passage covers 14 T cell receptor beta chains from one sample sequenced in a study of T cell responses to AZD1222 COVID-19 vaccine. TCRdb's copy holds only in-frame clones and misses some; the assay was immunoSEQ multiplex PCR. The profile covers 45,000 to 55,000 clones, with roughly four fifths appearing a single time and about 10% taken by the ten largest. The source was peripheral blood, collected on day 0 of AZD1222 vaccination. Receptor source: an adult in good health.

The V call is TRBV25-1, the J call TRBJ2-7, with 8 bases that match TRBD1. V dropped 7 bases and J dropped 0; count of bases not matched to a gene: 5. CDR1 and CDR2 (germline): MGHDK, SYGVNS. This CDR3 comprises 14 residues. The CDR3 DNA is TGTGCCAGCACCCGGACAGGGAACTCCTACGAGCAGTACTTC. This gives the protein CASTRTGNSYEQYF.

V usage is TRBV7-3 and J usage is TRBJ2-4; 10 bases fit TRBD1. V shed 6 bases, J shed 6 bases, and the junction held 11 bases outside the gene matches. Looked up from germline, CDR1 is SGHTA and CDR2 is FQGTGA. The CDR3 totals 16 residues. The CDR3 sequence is CASSSRPRDRGNIQYF. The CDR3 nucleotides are TGTGCCAGCAGTTCACGTCCACGGGACAGGGGAAACATTCAGTACTTC.

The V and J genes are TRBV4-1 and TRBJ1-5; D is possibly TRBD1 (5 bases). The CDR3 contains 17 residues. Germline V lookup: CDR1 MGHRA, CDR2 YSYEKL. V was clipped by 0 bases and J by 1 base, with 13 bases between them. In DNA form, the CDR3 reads TGCGCCAGCAGCCAAGATTCCGGGACCAAAAGCAATCAGCCCCAGCATTTT. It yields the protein CASSQDSGTKSNQPQHF.

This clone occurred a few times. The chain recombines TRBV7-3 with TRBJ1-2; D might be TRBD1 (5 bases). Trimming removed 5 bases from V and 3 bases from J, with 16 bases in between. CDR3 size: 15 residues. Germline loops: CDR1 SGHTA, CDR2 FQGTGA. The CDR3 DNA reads TGTGCCAGCAGCCTCTCGGCGGGGACGGACTATGGCTACACCTTC. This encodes CASSLSAGTDYGYTF.

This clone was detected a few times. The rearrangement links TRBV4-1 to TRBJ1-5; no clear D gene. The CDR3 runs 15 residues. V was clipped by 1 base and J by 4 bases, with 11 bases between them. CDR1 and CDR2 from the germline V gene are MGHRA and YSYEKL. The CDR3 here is CASSQAAGTNQPQHF. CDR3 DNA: TGCGCCAGCAGCCAAGCCGCCGGAACTAATCAGCCCCAGCATTTT.

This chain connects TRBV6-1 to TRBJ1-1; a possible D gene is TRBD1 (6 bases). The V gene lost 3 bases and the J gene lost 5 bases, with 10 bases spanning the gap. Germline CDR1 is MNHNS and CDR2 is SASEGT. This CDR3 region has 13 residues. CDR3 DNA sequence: TGTGCCAGCAGTGACAGGGGTGGTACTGAAGCTTTCTTT. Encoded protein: CASSDRGGTEAFF.

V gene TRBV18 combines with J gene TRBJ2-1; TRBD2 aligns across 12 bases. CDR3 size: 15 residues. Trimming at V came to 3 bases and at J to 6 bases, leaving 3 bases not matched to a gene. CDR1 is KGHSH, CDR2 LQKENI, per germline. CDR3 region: CASSPLAGGSNEQFF. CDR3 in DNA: TGTGCCAGCTCACCTCTAGCGGGGGGGTCCAATGAGCAGTTCTTC. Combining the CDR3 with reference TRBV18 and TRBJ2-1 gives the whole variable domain NAGVMQNPRHLVRRRGQEARLRCSPMKGHSHVYWYRQLPEEGLKFMVYLQKENIIDESGMPKERFSAEFPKEGPSILRIQQVVRGDSAAYFCASSPLAGGSNEQFFGPGTRLTVL.

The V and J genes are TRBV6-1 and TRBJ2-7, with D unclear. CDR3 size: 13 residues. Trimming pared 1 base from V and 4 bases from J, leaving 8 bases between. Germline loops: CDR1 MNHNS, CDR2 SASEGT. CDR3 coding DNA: TGTGCCAGCAGTGAAGTGCGCGGATACGAGCAGTACTTC. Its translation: CASSEVRGYEQYF.

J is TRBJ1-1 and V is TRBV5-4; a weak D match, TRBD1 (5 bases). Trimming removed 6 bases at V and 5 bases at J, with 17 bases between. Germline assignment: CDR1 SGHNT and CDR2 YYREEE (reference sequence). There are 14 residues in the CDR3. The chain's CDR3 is CASTPGGRETEAFF. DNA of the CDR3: TGTGCCAGCACCCCTGGGGGAAGGGAGACTGAAGCTTTCTTT.

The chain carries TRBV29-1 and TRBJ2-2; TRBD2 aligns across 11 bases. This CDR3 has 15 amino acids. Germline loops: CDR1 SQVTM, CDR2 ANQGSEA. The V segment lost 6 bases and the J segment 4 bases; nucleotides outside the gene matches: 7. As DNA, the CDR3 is TGCAGCGTCGTGACTAGCGGGACGGGCACCGGGGAGCTGTTTTTT. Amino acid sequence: CSVVTSGTGTGELFF.

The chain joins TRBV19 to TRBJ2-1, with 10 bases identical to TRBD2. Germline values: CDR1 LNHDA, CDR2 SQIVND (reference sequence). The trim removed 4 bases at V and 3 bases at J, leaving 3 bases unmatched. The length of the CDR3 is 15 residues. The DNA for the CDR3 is TGTGCCAGTAGTAGAGCGGGGGGGGACTACAATGAGCAGTTCTTC. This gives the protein CASSRAGGDYNEQFF.

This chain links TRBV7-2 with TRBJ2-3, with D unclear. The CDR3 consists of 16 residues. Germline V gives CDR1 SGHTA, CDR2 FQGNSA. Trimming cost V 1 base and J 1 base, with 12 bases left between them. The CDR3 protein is CASSLVSPLGTDTQYF. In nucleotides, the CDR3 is TGTGCCAGCAGCTTAGTATCACCCCTGGGCACAGATACGCAGTATTTT.

CDR3 protein: CASRNGPTNEKLFF. CDR3 in DNA: TGTGCCAGCAGGAACGGCCCAACTAATGAAAAACTGTTTTTT. V is TRBV6-5 and J is TRBJ1-4, with D hard to call. Trimming cost V 6 bases and J 0 bases, with 8 bases left between them. The CDR3 is 14 amino acids. Germline values: CDR1 MNHEY, CDR2 SVGAGI.

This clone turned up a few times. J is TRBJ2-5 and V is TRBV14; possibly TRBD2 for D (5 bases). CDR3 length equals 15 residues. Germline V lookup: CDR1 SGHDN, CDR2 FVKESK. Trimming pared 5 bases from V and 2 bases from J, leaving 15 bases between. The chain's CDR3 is CASSSVTGLQETQYF. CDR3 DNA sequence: TGTGCCAGCAGCTCGGTAACGGGATTGCAAGAGACCCAGTACTTC.